The 18 T cell receptor beta chains in this list originate from one sample, sequenced in a study of cytomegalovirus exposure and HLA in healthy donors. 60 Vbeta and 13 Jbeta primers were used in PCR. Produced via immunoSEQ multiplex PCR; TCRdb's table is partial and in-frame only. The table shows about 150,000 clones, with 65% to 75% occurring only once. Sequencing input: PBMCs. All receptors derive from a man aged 30 to 45 in good health and CMV-seronegative.

This chain joins TRBV27 and TRBJ2-1; no clear D. Trimming took off 5 bases at V and 0 bases at J, with 14 bases between the two ends. The CDR3 is 16 residues long. Germline loops: CDR1 MNHEY, CDR2 SMNVEV (reference sequence). The CDR3 sequence is CASSIAASSSYNEQFF. CDR3 nucleotides: TGTGCCAGCAGTATAGCTGCCTCGAGCTCCTACAATGAGCAGTTCTTC.

The genes are TRBV25-1 and TRBJ1-1; no clear D. The CDR3 loop spans 13 amino acids. V was clipped by 5 bases and J by 4 bases, with 11 bases between them. Germline CDR1 MGHDK, CDR2 SYGVNS. The CDR3 loop is CASSYEGLTEAFF. DNA of the CDR3: TGTGCCAGCAGTTACGAGGGTCTCACTGAAGCTTTCTTT. Combining the CDR3 with reference TRBV25-1 and TRBJ1-1 gives the whole variable domain EADIYQTPRYLVIGTGKKITLECSQTMGHDKMYWYQQDPGMELHLIHYSYGVNSTEKGDLSSESTVSRIRTEHFPLTLESARPSHTSQYLCASSYEGLTEAFFGQGTRLTVV.

The chain combines TRBV7-2 with TRBJ2-7, with 11 bases matching TRBD2. Germline loops: CDR1 SGHTA, CDR2 FQGNSA. The junction had 5 bases not matched to a gene; V was cut back by 5 bases and J by 2 bases. This CDR3 region has 15 residues. CDR3: CASSLSGGGTYEQYF. The DNA for the CDR3 is TGTGCCAGCAGCCTTAGCGGGGGGGGCACCTACGAGCAGTACTTC.

The rearrangement links TRBV20-1 to TRBJ2-3; 12 nucleotides agree with TRBD2. Germline CDR1 and CDR2: DFQATT and SNEGSKA (reference sequence). Trimming removed 6 bases from V and 10 bases from J; junction bases left unmatched: 2. The CDR3 contains 11 residues. CDR3 coding DNA: TGCAGTGCACTAGCGGGGGGCGCGCAGTATTTT. Translating it yields CSALAGGAQYF.

The V and J genes are TRBV30 and TRBJ2-5, with D tentatively TRBD2 (5 bases). The germline CDR1 and CDR2 sequences are GTSNPN and SVGIG (reference sequence). The CDR3 covers 11 residues. V lost 0 bases and J lost 7, with 6 bases in between. The DNA for the CDR3 is TGTGCCTGGAGTGTACGGGGGACCCAGTACTTC. Translating gives CAWSVRGTQYF.

The V gene is TRBV10-3, the J gene TRBJ2-7; 7 bases are a match to TRBD1. The CDR3 runs to 16 residues. V lost 5 bases, J lost 3 bases, and 13 bases stayed unmatched. Germline CDR1 is ENHRY and CDR2 is SYGVKD. CDR3 sequence reads: CAISPWDSQGDYEQYF. CDR3 coding DNA: TGTGCCATCAGTCCTTGGGACAGTCAGGGCGACTACGAGCAGTACTTC.

This clone occurred once. The chain recombines TRBV7-2 with TRBJ1-1; D remains ambiguous. The germline CDR1 and CDR2 sequences are SGHTA and FQGNSA. This CDR3 contains 13 residues. V was cut by 5 bases and J by 6 bases, with 13 bases left in between. CDR3 nucleotides: TGTGCCAGCAGCACTAGACATAGCCCTGAAGCTTTCTTT. This encodes CASSTRHSPEAFF.

V and J are TRBV20-1 and TRBJ2-3, with unresolved D. This CDR3 comprises 11 residues. V shed 5 bases and J shed 2 bases, with 5 bases lying between them. Germline CDR1 reads DFQATT; CDR2 reads SNEGSKA (reference sequence). In DNA, the CDR3 is TGCAGTGCTCCCCTCACAGATACGCAGTATTTT. Its protein product is CSAPLTDTQYF.

The J gene is TRBJ2-7, the V gene TRBV7-2; 11 positions match TRBD1. The CDR3 runs to 13 residues. Per the germline V gene, CDR1 is SGHTA and CDR2 is FQGNSA. The J segment lost 4 bases and the V segment lost 5 bases, leaving 1 base of the junction unmatched. CDR3 bases: TGTGCCAGCAGCGGGACAGGGGGGTACGAGCAGTACTTC. Protein: CASSGTGGYEQYF.

The J gene is TRBJ2-1, the V gene TRBV10-3; TRBD2 might be the D (5 bases). This CDR3 comprises 14 residues. Trimming pared 4 bases from V and 7 bases from J, leaving 14 bases between. CDR1 is ENHRY and CDR2 is SYGVKD in the germline V gene. In DNA, the CDR3 is TGTGCCATCAGTGGTCCCGAACCGGGGAATGAGCAGTTCTTC. It encodes CAISGPEPGNEQFF.

The V gene is TRBV4-3, the J gene TRBJ2-3; D may be TRBD2 (5 bases). The CDR3 loop spans 14 amino acids. Germline values: CDR1 LGHNA, CDR2 YSLEER. The V and J ends lost 2 bases and 1 base respectively, with 7 bases between them. CDR3 region: CASSQQLGTDTQYF. CDR3 nucleotide sequence: TGCGCCAGCAGCCAACAACTAGGCACAGATACGCAGTATTTT.

The V and J genes are TRBV18 and TRBJ2-1; D perhaps matches TRBD2 (6 bases). V lost 5 bases and J lost 2, with 13 bases in between. CDR1 is KGHSH and CDR2 is LQKENI in the germline V gene. The CDR3 spans 15 residues. CDR3 coding DNA: TGTGCCAGCTCATCCCGGGGCGGGGCCTACAATGAGCAGTTCTTC. Its translation is CASSSRGGAYNEQFF. Filled out from reference TRBV18 and TRBJ2-1, the complete variable domain reads NAGVMQNPRHLVRRRGQEARLRCSPMKGHSHVYWYRQLPEEGLKFMVYLQKENIIDESGMPKERFSAEFPKEGPSILRIQQVVRGDSAAYFCASSSRGGAYNEQFFGPGTRLTVL.

The chain is built from TRBV11-2 and TRBJ2-7, with 8 bases identical to TRBD2. The CDR3 contains 17 residues. V was clipped by 1 base and J by 0 bases; unmatched bases: 8. CDR1 and CDR2 (germline): SGHAT, FQNNGV. CDR3 in amino acids: CASSLGPAGASSYEQYF. CDR3 DNA sequence: TGTGCCAGCAGCTTAGGGCCAGCGGGGGCGTCCTCCTACGAGCAGTACTTC. Variable domain in full (rest from reference TRBV11-2 and TRBJ2-7): EAGVAQSPRYKIIEKRQSVAFWCNPISGHATLYWYQQILGQGPKLLIQFQNNGVVDDSQLPKDRFSAERLKGVDSTLKIQPAKLEDSAVYLCASSLGPAGASSYEQYFGPGTRLTVT.

The chain uses TRBV4-1 and TRBJ1-3; a possible D gene is TRBD1 (6 bases). V lost 1 base and J 2 bases, leaving 6 bases between the germline ends. From germline, CDR1 is MGHRA and CDR2 YSYEKL. CDR3 length equals 14 residues. CDR3 nucleotide sequence: TGCGCCAGCAGCCAAGCAGGGGCTGGAAACACCATATATTTT. Encoded protein: CASSQAGAGNTIYF.

The CDR3 DNA reads TGTGCCAGTAGTCCACGGGACACTGAAGCTTTCTTT. This translates into CASSPRDTEAFF. This chain links TRBV19 with TRBJ1-1; unclear D gene. Trimming took 5 bases from V and 3 from J, leaving 7 bases between them. The germline gives CDR1 LNHDA, CDR2 SQIVND (reference sequence). The CDR3 consists of 12 residues.

The rearrangement links TRBV2 to TRBJ2-7, with D possibly TRBD1 on 6 matching bases. The CDR3 is 13 residues long. The V and J ends lost 8 bases and 4 bases respectively, with 15 bases between them. The V gene's germline CDR1 is SNHLY and CDR2 FYNNEI. CDR3 nucleotide sequence: TGTGCCAGCGGGACACGCAATGGATACGAGCAGTACTTC. Translating it yields CASGTRNGYEQYF.

The CDR3 nucleotides are TGTGCCAGCAGCGTCCACCAGGGGGATCTCTACAATGAGCAGTTCTTC. Encoded protein: CASSVHQGDLYNEQFF. The genes are TRBV7-2 and TRBJ2-1, with TRBD1 matching over 7 bases. Trimming removed 5 bases from V and 3 bases from J; junction bases left unmatched: 10. This CDR3 has 16 amino acids. The V gene's germline CDR1 is SGHTA and CDR2 FQGNSA.

The chain recombines TRBV14 with TRBJ2-7; unclear D gene. The V gene's germline CDR1 is SGHDN and CDR2 FVKESK. CDR3 length: 13 residues. The ends were cut back, 6 bases at V and 2 bases at J, with 11 bases in the middle. The CDR3 nucleotides are TGTGCCAGCAGTCTAGAGAATACCTACGAGCAGTACTTC. It yields the protein CASSLENTYEQYF.